A single sample is the source of the 12 T cell receptor beta chains below, sequenced in a study of long-term antiretroviral therapy in people with HIV. Sequencing used immunoSEQ v3.0 at survey level. The method was immunoSEQ multiplex PCR; TCRdb's version includes in-frame clones alone and lacks a portion of them. The sample has some 12,000 clones; 83% are singletons. The input for sequencing was unsorted PBMCs, taken 3.4 years after starting antiretroviral therapy. The receptors originated from a middle-aged man with HIV.

This sequence joins TRBV11-2 and TRBJ2-5; D is unresolved. CDR3 length equals 12 residues. Germline CDR1 SGHAT, CDR2 FQNNGV. Trimming removed 4 bases at V and 5 bases at J, with 8 bases between. The CDR3 DNA sequence: TGTGCCAGCAGCTCCACCTGGGAGACCCAGTACTTC. Encoded protein: CASSSTWETQYF.

CDR3 sequence reads: CASTGKSSYEQYF. CDR3 nucleotide sequence: TGTGCCAGCACAGGGAAAAGCTCCTACGAGCAGTACTTC. V gene TRBV7-8 combines with J gene TRBJ2-7; D possibly corresponds to TRBD1 (5 bases). CDR1 is SGHVS and CDR2 is FQNEAQ in the germline V gene. The CDR3 is 13 amino acids. Trimming left V 7 bases short and J 0 bases short, with 10 bases between.

This clone was detected a few times. The V gene is TRBV27, the J gene TRBJ2-7; a possible D gene is TRBD1 (5 bases). The germline V and J ends were trimmed by 4 bases and 3 bases, with 13 bases remaining between them. The CDR3 sequence is 14 residues long. In germline, CDR1 is MNHEY, CDR2 SMNVEV (reference sequence). CDR3 in DNA: TGTGCCAGCAGTTCCCTTACAGGTAGCTACGAGCAGTACTTC. Translating it yields CASSSLTGSYEQYF.

J is TRBJ2-3 and V is TRBV10-3, with D tentatively TRBD1 or TRBD2 (5 bases each). The CDR3 runs to 15 residues. Germline loops: CDR1 ENHRY, CDR2 SYGVKD. V gave up 6 bases and J gave up 6 bases, with 19 bases separating them. CDR3 sequence reads: CAIRAGSGLMDTQYF. The CDR3 nucleotides read TGTGCCATCAGGGCAGGGAGTGGATTGATGGATACGCAGTATTTT.

The rearrangement uses TRBV5-1 and TRBJ1-2; 8 bases agree with TRBD1. In germline, CDR1 is SGHRS, CDR2 YFSETQ. J gave up 2 bases and V 4 bases, and 4 bases lay outside the gene matches. The CDR3 is 14 amino acids. CDR3 coding DNA: TGCGCCAGCAGCACGGACAGGGCCAACTATGGCTACACCTTC. It encodes CASSTDRANYGYTF.

There are a few counts of this clone. CDR3 in amino acids: CASREGTWPYEQYF. CDR3 nucleotides: TGTGCCAGCAGGGAGGGGACTTGGCCCTACGAGCAGTACTTC. The gene calls are TRBV2 and TRBJ2-7, with TRBD2 as a possible D gene (6 bases). This CDR3 region has 14 residues. The ends were cut back, 6 bases at V and 2 bases at J, with 14 bases in the middle. Germline-derived CDR1 and CDR2 are SNHLY and FYNNEI.

V is TRBV27 and J is TRBJ2-5, with 7 bases lining up with TRBD1. Germline CDR1 reads MNHEY; CDR2 reads SMNVEV (reference sequence). J lost 4 bases, V lost 4 bases, and 9 bases had no gene match. This CDR3 is built from 15 residues. The CDR3 bases are TGTGCCAGCAGTTACTGGACAGGAGGTTTAGAGACCCAGTACTTC. It codes for CASSYWTGGLETQYF.

The rearrangement links TRBV19 to TRBJ1-2; no reliable D call. The germline V gene encodes CDR1 LNHDA and CDR2 SQIVND (reference sequence). The V end lost 2 bases, the J end lost 8 bases, and 9 bases lay between the germline ends. The CDR3 has 12 amino acids. The CDR3 loop reads CASSITSSGYTF. The CDR3 nucleotides read TGTGCCAGTAGTATAACATCTTCGGGCTACACCTTC.

The chain has TRBV6-5 and TRBJ2-5; D is ambiguous. Germline V gives CDR1 MNHEY, CDR2 SVGAGI. Trimming left V 3 bases short and J 10 bases short, with 9 bases between. The CDR3 contains 11 residues. CDR3: CASSYLADQYF. The DNA of the CDR3 is TGTGCCAGCAGTTATTTGGCAGACCAGTACTTC.

This sequence joins TRBV7-9 and TRBJ1-2, with no clear D. The CDR3 is 13 residues long. V was cut by 1 base and J by 0 bases, with 3 bases left in between. Germline CDR1 reads SEHNR; CDR2 reads FQNEAQ (reference sequence). CDR3 region: CASSLGTNYGYTF. Written as DNA, the CDR3 is TGTGCCAGCAGCTTAGGGACTAACTATGGCTACACCTTC.

The chain joins TRBV15 to TRBJ2-4; TRBD1 matches at 10 bases. CDR3 length equals 15 residues. V dropped 3 bases and J dropped 3; count of bases not matched to a gene: 2. Germline assignment: CDR1 LNHNV and CDR2 YYDKDF (reference sequence). The CDR3 loop reads CATSRGTGDKNIQYF. DNA of the CDR3: TGTGCCACCAGCAGGGGGACAGGGGACAAAAACATTCAGTACTTC.

V gene TRBV6-5 combines with J gene TRBJ2-7; TRBD1 or TRBD2 may be the D gene (5 bases each). V shed 0 bases and J shed 2 bases, with 14 bases lying between them. Germline loops: CDR1 MNHEY, CDR2 SVGAGI. The CDR3 contains 16 residues. CDR3 in DNA: TGTGCCAGCAGTTACTCTTCCGGGGCACTTCCCTACGAGCAGTACTTC. Translating it yields CASSYSSGALPYEQYF.